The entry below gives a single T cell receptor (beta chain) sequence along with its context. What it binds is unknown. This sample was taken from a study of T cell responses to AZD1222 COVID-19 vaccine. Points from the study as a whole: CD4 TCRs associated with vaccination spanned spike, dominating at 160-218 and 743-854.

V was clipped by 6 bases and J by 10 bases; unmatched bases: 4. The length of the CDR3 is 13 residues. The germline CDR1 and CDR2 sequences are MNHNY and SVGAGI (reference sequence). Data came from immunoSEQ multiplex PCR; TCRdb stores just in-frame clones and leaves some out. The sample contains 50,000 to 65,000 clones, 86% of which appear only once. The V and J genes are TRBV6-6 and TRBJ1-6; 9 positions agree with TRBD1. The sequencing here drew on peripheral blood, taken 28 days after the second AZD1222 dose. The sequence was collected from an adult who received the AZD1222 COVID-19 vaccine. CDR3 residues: CASRTGGVSPLHF. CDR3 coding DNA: TGTGCCAGCAGGACAGGGGGGGTGTCACCCCTCCACTTT.